Sequencing of this T cell receptor (beta chain) was carried out in a study of neurological immune-mediated disorders. Each CDR3 protein is one row after TCRdb ran MiXCR on the 5' RACE reads. The sample lists 50,000 or so distinct CDR3 sequences, approximately 3.8% occurring once. Many counts were recorded for this clonotype. No antigen is known for it. Study results and limitations: HTLV-1-associated myelopathy displayed the greatest TCR clonal expansion, and multiple sclerosis exhibited the smallest, lower than that of healthy controls. The expanded clones of different subjects shared no CDR3 amino acid sequences (suggesting private repertoires in all groups). A possible signature appeared as one related-CDR3 cluster, in which phylogenetic grouping placed the repertoires of 18 of 34 multiple sclerosis patients.

V was clipped by 3 bases and J by 1 base; unmatched bases: 7. The V gene's germline CDR1 is SEHNR and CDR2 FQNEAQ (reference sequence). This CDR3 comprises 19 residues. The V call is TRBV7-9, the J call TRBJ2-1, with 15 bases matching TRBD2. The sample was PBMCs. This TCR was recovered from a man aged 25-45 years with multiple sclerosis. The CDR3 loop reads CASSLVAGTSGRSYNEQFF. Written as DNA, the CDR3 is TGTGCCAGCAGCTTGGTGGCTGGGACTAGCGGGAGGTCCTACAATGAGCAGTTCTTC. The variable domain in full, with the rest retrieved from reference TRBV7-9 and TRBJ2-1, is DTGVSQNPRHKITKRGQNVTFRCDPISEHNRLYWYRQTLGQGPEFLTYFQNEAQLEKSRLLSDRFSAERPKGSFSTLEIQRTEQGDSAMYLCASSLVAGTSGRSYNEQFFGPGTRLTVL.